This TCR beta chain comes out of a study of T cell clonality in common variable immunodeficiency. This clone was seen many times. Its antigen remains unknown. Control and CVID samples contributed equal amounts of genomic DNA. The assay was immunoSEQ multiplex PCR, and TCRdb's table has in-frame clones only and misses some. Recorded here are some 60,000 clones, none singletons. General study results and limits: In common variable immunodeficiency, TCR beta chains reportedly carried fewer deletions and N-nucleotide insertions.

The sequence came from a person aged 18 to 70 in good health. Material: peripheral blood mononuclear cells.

CDR3 in amino acids: CASSSGQGNEKLFF. The covered CDR3 bases are TGCGCCAGCAGCTCGGGACAGGGGAATGAAAAA. The chain recombines TRBV5-1 with TRBJ1-4; TRBD1 matches at 10 bases. The CDR3 end falls 3 residues outside the read, so it is completed with the germline J gene. The CDR3 loop spans 14 amino acids. Per germline, CDR1 SGHRS and CDR2 YFSETQ. J gave up 5 bases and V 3 bases, and 1 base lay outside the gene matches.